This T cell receptor beta chain is drawn from a study of Ad26.COV2.S vaccination and SARS-CoV-2 variants (dated by TCRdb to about 2021). Background on the whole study: Donors in the vaccine arm were drawn from COV1001, a phase I-IIa trial of Ad26.COV2.S in healthy adults that was multicentre, randomized, double-blind and placebo-controlled. Sequencing of the TCRbeta repertoire served to evaluate the specificity and breadth of SARS-CoV-2-reactive T cell receptors following Ad26.COV2.S vaccination. The TCR-sequenced set comprised roughly 30 samples: 19 Ad26.COV2.S vaccine recipients, 5 placebo recipients and 8 SARS-CoV-2 convalescent individuals. Ad26.COV2.S was administered intramuscularly at a dose of 5x10^10 or 1x10^11 viral particles, either as one shot or as two shots given 56 days apart. Blinding of investigators to trial group allocation was maintained during experiments and outcome assessment. Trial participants were randomized into five groups of five, in which low-dose or high-dose Ad26.COV2.S was given once or twice, or placebo was given on both occasions. Study-wide findings and limitations: Compared with placebo recipients, Ad26.COV2.S recipients showed higher spike-specific TCR breadth (P = 0.0014). Vaccine and placebo recipients had comparable non-spike TCR breadth, which fits with the vaccine containing only spike. The authors noted that total T cell responses may have been underestimated by the TCR breadth and depth analyses. Substantial breadth of spike-specific CD8+ and CD4+ T cell responses was reported after vaccination. The study lacked the statistical power to compare responses across vaccine doses or regimens.

The immunoSEQ Assay was used to sequence TCRbeta CDR3 regions. After extraction, genomic DNA underwent amplification by bias-controlled multiplex PCR, followed by high-throughput sequencing. Turning to the authors' computational methods: To quantify the absolute abundance of each unique TCRbeta CDR3 region, sequences were collapsed and filtered. T cell fraction was estimated by normalizing TCRbeta template counts to usable DNA, with usable DNA measured through amplification of reference genes found in all nucleated cells. Repertoire TCRs were annotated as SARS-CoV-2-specific when V gene, CDR3 amino acid sequence and J gene were exactly matched to a known reactive TCR set. The reference SARS-CoV-2 TCR set was obtained from MIRA and was filtered for enrichment in COVID-19-positive ImmuneCODE repertoires, whereby public or cross-reactive TCRs were removed. Drawing on the MIRA antigens, annotated TCRs were analysed further at the level of specific ORF or position within ORF. Breadth was defined as annotated unique rearrangements over total unique productive rearrangements; depth was the summed frequency of those rearrangements. Two-sided Wilcoxon rank-sum tests were applied when comparing TCR breadth between groups. TCRdb holds this immuneACCESS table with in-frame rearrangements only. Some clones are missing; in checked studies, unresolved V genes explain under half, and the rest has no known cause. That table furnishes V, J and clone size, whereas the DNA furnished D and trimming. Within this sample are around 450,000 clones, with 90% of them counted one time only. The top ten hold approximately 4.3% of the sample.

This clone was counted at least ten times. It has no known antigen specificity. No conserved phenylalanine or tryptophan is present at the end of the CDR3, so a read error is the likely explanation. The DNA is omitted, as the CDR3 cannot be located on it reliably, and the CDR3 follows TCRdb's listing. The treatment or condition label corresponds to: over 15 received Ad26.COV2.S at low or high dose, single or two shots; about 5 received placebo; per-sample allocation not given. For vaccine and placebo recipients, repertoires were sequenced using samples collected on day 63 after the first injection. Between 29 July and 7 August 2020, Cohort 1b enrolled fewer than 30 adults aged 18-55 years at one site in Boston, USA. As a vaccine, Ad26.COV2.S was a replication-incompetent adenovirus type 26 vector that expressed a prefusion-stabilized SARS-CoV-2 spike protein derived from the original Wuhan strain.

The CDR3 has 11 residues if both end residues are counted. From a lookup of the germline V gene (reference sequence), CDR1 and CDR2 are DFQATT and SNEGSKA. Here the chain combines TRBV20-1 and TRBJ2-7; the table's TRBD2 call for D was not verified on the DNA. This specimen was peripheral blood, taken in a trial of Ad26.COV2.S vaccine versus placebo. The source is a person between 18 and 60 years old who received the Ad26.COV2.S COVID-19 vaccine or a placebo. This receptor has the CDR3 CSARDRYGLLN.